This TCR beta chain was sequenced for a study of identical twins. Points from the study as a whole: Recombination models fit unrelated individuals' TCR alpha sharing but underestimated twins'. Fewer insertions characterized abundant cord blood beta clonotypes, whereas memory repertoires showed none.

V trimming: 4 bases; J trimming: 5 bases; junction bases outside the gene matches: 7. There are 15 residues in the CDR3. Template switching introduced a universal primer site, and the cDNA bore unique molecular identifiers. TCRdb itself ran the 5' RACE reads through MiXCR, one entry per CDR3 protein. The profile shows roughly 750,000 distinct CDR3 sequences, 21% of them singletons. This clonotype has at least ten counts. No antigen is known for it. This sample was also put to use in a study of T cells expressing NK-cell markers. That work adds: The TCR beta repertoires were obtained from sorted CD3+CD56+NKG2C+, CD3+CD56+NKG2C- and CD3+CD56-NKG2C+ T cells.

The source of this sequence is a woman in her late teens or twenties in good health. The sample consisted of PBMCs. The chain combines TRBV12-3 or TRBV12-4 with TRBJ2-3, with TRBD1 identical over 9 bases. CDR3 nucleotides: TGTGCCAGCAGTTCAGGGACAGGGTTGGGAGATACGCAGTATTTT. This codes for CASSSGTGLGDTQYF.